What follows are 21 T cell receptor beta chains derived from one specimen sequenced in a study of blood T cell repertoires in COVID-19. Sequencing used immunoSEQ multiplex PCR; TCRdb keeps in-frame clones, though not all of them. The data contain tens of thousands of clones, around nine tenths of them singletons. Sequenced sample: peripheral blood. All receptors come from a woman of 80 years or more with acute or convalescent COVID-19.

This chain uses TRBV28 with TRBJ1-2; D gene ambiguous. The germline CDR1 and CDR2 sequences are MDHEN and SYDVKM. The V end was cut by 1 base, the J end by 7 bases, with 7 bases between. This CDR3 has 12 residues. The CDR3 nucleotides are TGTGCCAGCAGTTTATATGGCTTTGGCTACACCTTC. The encoded protein is CASSLYGFGYTF.

The chain joins TRBV6-6 to TRBJ1-2; TRBD1 agrees at 7 bases. Per germline, CDR1 MNHNY and CDR2 SVGAGI (reference sequence). V shed 2 bases and J 5 bases; nucleotides not matched to a gene: 5. The CDR3 totals 14 residues. The CDR3 DNA is TGTGCCAGCAGTTACCGTAACAGGGGTTATGGCTACACCTTC. This translates into CASSYRNRGYGYTF.

In this sample, this clone turned up a few times. V gene TRBV24-1 combines with J gene TRBJ2-2; D ambiguous. The V gene lost 1 base and the J gene lost 6 bases, with 14 bases spanning the gap. The germline gives CDR1 KGHDR, CDR2 SFDVKD. The CDR3 totals 16 residues. In DNA form, the CDR3 reads TGTGCCACCAGTGATTTCTCTAGTCAGTTGGCCGGGGAGCTGTTTTTT. Translating it yields CATSDFSSQLAGELFF.

The chain has TRBV11-2 and TRBJ2-3, with 12 bases fitting TRBD2. Looked up from germline, CDR1 is SGHAT and CDR2 is FQNNGV. With 5 bases clipped from V and 1 base from J, the junction kept 4 bases outside the gene matches. The CDR3 is made up of 16 amino acids. The CDR3 DNA reads as TGTGCCAGCAGCCGACTAGCGGGGGACGGCACAGATACGCAGTATTTT. This encodes CASSRLAGDGTDTQYF.

The rearrangement links TRBV6-2 or TRBV6-3 to TRBJ2-1, with TRBD2 matching 7 bases. The CDR3 covers 13 residues. CDR1 is MNHEY and CDR2 is SVGEGT in the germline V gene. Losses at the gene ends were 2 bases for V and 7 bases for J; bases not matched to a gene: 2. The CDR3 coding sequence is TGTGCCAGCAGTTACCGGGGGGTTAATGAGCAGTTCTTC. The encoded protein is CASSYRGVNEQFF.

The rearrangement links TRBV3-1 (or the pseudogene TRBV3-2) to TRBJ1-1; TRBD1 matches 7 bases. This CDR3 comprises 14 residues. With V trimmed by 6 bases and J by 1 base, 5 bases remained unmatched. Germline CDR1 is LGHDT and CDR2 is YNNKEL (reference sequence). CDR3 bases: TGTGCCAGCAGTGACGCAGGGGGGAACACTGAAGCTTTCTTT. Amino acids: CASSDAGGNTEAFF.

J is TRBJ2-7 and V is TRBV5-1, with TRBD2 identical over 10 bases. Germline CDR1 SGHRS, CDR2 YFSETQ. The V segment lost 4 bases and the J segment 2 bases; nucleotides outside the gene matches: 9. CDR3 length equals 16 residues. The CDR3 region has the DNA TGCGCCAGCAGCCCCACCTTAGCGGGGGGCCCCTACGAGCAGTACTTC. Amino acid sequence: CASSPTLAGGPYEQYF.

J is TRBJ2-7 and V is TRBV20-1; no definite D call. V was pared by 6 bases and J by 3 bases, with 9 bases between. Germline CDR1 and CDR2: DFQATT and SNEGSKA (reference sequence). The CDR3 sequence is 11 residues long. The CDR3 reads CSAPSGYEQYF. CDR3 bases: TGCAGTGCACCGAGTGGCTACGAGCAGTACTTC.

V and J are TRBV2 and TRBJ1-4; D gene ambiguous. Germline V gene sequence: CDR1 SNHLY, CDR2 FYNNEI. The CDR3 spans 14 residues. The V and J ends lost 3 bases and 0 bases respectively, with 5 bases between them. CDR3 in DNA: TGTGCCAGCAGTGACAGGACAACTAATGAAAAACTGTTTTTT. This gives the protein CASSDRTTNEKLFF. Supplemented by reference TRBV2 and TRBJ1-4, the full variable domain reads EPEVTQTPSHQVTQMGQEVILRCVPISNHLYFYWYRQILGQKVEFLVSFYNNEISEKSEIFDDQFSVERPDGSNFTLKIRSTKLEDSAMYFCASSDRTTNEKLFFGSGTQLSVL.

This chain joins TRBV19 and TRBJ1-1, with TRBD1 matching over 9 bases. There are 12 residues in the CDR3. Unmatched junction bases numbered 2, after V lost 8 bases and J lost 4 bases. Germline V lookup: CDR1 LNHDA, CDR2 SQIVND (reference sequence). The CDR3 sequence is CASGQGSTEAFF. The CDR3 DNA follows: TGTGCCAGTGGACAGGGGAGCACTGAAGCTTTCTTT.

The chain joins TRBV4-2 to TRBJ2-1; the D gene is possibly TRBD2 (6 bases). Germline CDR1 LGHNA, CDR2 YNFKEQ. The V end lost 3 bases, the J end lost 9 bases, and 15 bases lay between the germline ends. This CDR3 contains 14 residues. The CDR3 bases are TGTGCCAGCAGCCATTCCGGGACTCGAATTGAGCAGTTCTTC. Translating gives CASSHSGTRIEQFF.

V usage is TRBV5-1 and J usage is TRBJ1-4; no firm D call. Germline-derived CDR1 and CDR2 are SGHRS and YFSETQ. The length of the CDR3 is 14 residues. V was cut by 5 bases and J by 2 bases, with 10 bases left in between. The CDR3 reads CASSFMATNEKLFF. The CDR3 region has the DNA TGCGCCAGCAGTTTCATGGCCACTAATGAAAAACTGTTTTTT.

The J gene is TRBJ2-7, the V gene TRBV5-8, with D possibly TRBD1 on 6 matching bases. CDR3 length equals 14 residues. Trimming removed 4 bases at V and 7 bases at J, with 18 bases between. Germline CDR1 is SGHTS and CDR2 is YDEGEE. The CDR3 is CASSQGTVKWEQYF. CDR3 sequence (DNA): TGTGCCAGCAGCCAGGGGACCGTCAAGTGGGAGCAGTACTTC.

In DNA, the CDR3 is TGTGCCAGTAGTACCGGACAGACCTGGGCTGGAGAGACCCAGTACTTC. It yields the protein CASSTGQTWAGETQYF. The chain uses TRBV19 and TRBJ2-5; D perhaps matches TRBD1 (6 bases). The germline V gene encodes CDR1 LNHDA and CDR2 SQIVND (reference sequence). V gave up 4 bases and J gave up 4 bases, with 19 bases separating them. The CDR3 is made up of 16 amino acids.

The chain carries TRBV7-8 and TRBJ2-7; 11 bases agree with TRBD1. CDR3 length: 16 residues. The germline V gene encodes CDR1 SGHVS and CDR2 FQNEAQ. The V and J ends lost 5 bases and 5 bases, in that order; junction bases with no gene match: 11. The CDR3 DNA reads as TGTGCCAGCAGCCTCCTTATCGGACAGGGGGCTCACGAGCAGTACTTC. Encoded protein: CASSLLIGQGAHEQYF.

This clone has a handful of counts. The chain is built from TRBV4-1 and TRBJ1-2; 7 bases map to TRBD1. Germline CDR1 reads MGHRA; CDR2 reads YSYEKL. This CDR3 comprises 15 residues. Germline trimming cut 0 bases from V and 4 bases from J; bases unmatched to any gene: 5. The CDR3 DNA is TGCGCCAGCAGCCAAGAGACGGGACAGTTCTATGGCTACACCTTC. Amino acid sequence: CASSQETGQFYGYTF.

The chain combines TRBV10-3 with TRBJ1-2, with D maybe TRBD1 (6 bases). CDR1 is ENHRY, CDR2 SYGVKD, per germline. Trimming stripped 5 bases from V and 1 base from J, with 8 bases between. The CDR3 consists of 13 residues. The CDR3 here is CAISSDSNYGYTF. CDR3 DNA: TGTGCCATCAGTTCGGACAGTAACTATGGCTACACCTTC.

This clone was recorded once. This chain connects TRBV11-3 to TRBJ2-3, with 13 bases matching TRBD2. The CDR3 loop spans 19 amino acids. V gave up 4 bases and J gave up 3 bases; unmatched junction bases: 13. Germline assignment: CDR1 SGHNT and CDR2 YENEEA. Here the CDR3 reads CASSSGRTSGGLGTDTQYF. The DNA for the CDR3 is TGTGCCAGCAGCTCGGGTAGGACTAGCGGGGGCCTAGGTACAGATACGCAGTATTTT.

V gene TRBV2 combines with J gene TRBJ2-1; D is unclear. V shed 4 bases and J shed 9 bases, with 16 bases lying between them. Germline-derived CDR1 and CDR2 are SNHLY and FYNNEI. The length of the CDR3 is 14 residues. In nucleotides, the CDR3 is TGTGCCAGCAGTGTTGAACGCCTCGGCGGTGAGCAGTTCTTC. Encoded protein: CASSVERLGGEQFF.

The chain couples TRBV19 to TRBJ2-5, with D hard to call. CDR1 is LNHDA and CDR2 is SQIVND in the germline V gene (reference sequence). This CDR3 contains 11 residues. Trimming cost V 11 bases and J 4 bases, with 11 bases left between them. The CDR3 sequence is CAAPPGETQYF. The CDR3 nucleotides are TGTGCCGCGCCGCCAGGAGAGACCCAGTACTTC.

This chain connects TRBV11-1 to TRBJ2-3; 10 positions match TRBD1. This CDR3 contains 15 residues. Per the germline V gene, CDR1 is SGHAT and CDR2 is FQDESV (reference sequence). V shed 4 bases, J shed 1 base, and the junction held 2 bases outside the gene matches. CDR3 residues: CASSYDRGRTDTQYF. For the CDR3, the DNA is TGTGCCAGCAGCTATGACAGGGGGCGCACAGATACGCAGTATTTT.